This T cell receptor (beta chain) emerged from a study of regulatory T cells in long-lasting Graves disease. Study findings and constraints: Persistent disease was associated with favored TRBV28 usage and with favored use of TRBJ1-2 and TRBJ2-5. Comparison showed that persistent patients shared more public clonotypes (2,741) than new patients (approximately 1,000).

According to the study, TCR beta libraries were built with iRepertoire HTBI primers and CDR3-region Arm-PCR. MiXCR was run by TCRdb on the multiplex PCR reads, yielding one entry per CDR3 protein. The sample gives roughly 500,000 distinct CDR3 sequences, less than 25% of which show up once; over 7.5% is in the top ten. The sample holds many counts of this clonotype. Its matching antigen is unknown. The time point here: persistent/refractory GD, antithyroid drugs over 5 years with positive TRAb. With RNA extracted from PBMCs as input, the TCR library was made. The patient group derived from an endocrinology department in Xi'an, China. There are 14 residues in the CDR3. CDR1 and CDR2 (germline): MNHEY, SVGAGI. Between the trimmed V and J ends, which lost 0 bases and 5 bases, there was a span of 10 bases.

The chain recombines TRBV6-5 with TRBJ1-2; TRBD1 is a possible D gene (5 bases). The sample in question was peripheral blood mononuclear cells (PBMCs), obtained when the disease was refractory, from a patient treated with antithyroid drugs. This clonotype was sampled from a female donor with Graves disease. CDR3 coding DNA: TGTGCCAGCAGTTACTCAGGGGTACGGTATGGCTACACCTTC. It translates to CASSYSGVRYGYTF.